This T cell receptor beta chain was profiled in a study of cytomegalovirus exposure and HLA in healthy donors (dated by TCRdb to 2016 to 2017). A note on the overall study: An earlier analysis of 587 of the donors reported 250 to 350 Gb of sequence data and 100 million to 130 million unique TCR beta sequences from about 200 million T cells. Approximately 300 gigabases of sequencing data and 70 million to 100 million unique TCR sequences made up an early release that covered roughly 670 HLA-typed donors. The genetic ancestry cluster associated with self-reported Caucasian donors included about four fifths of the roughly 360 genotyped donors. The aim of the study was to test whether cataloging public T cell receptors could identify signatures of past pathogen exposure. Using immunosequencing, the study profiled T cell repertoires from fewer than 850 subjects and related those repertoires to cytomegalovirus serostatus. A separate validation cohort of about 110 different subjects was used in addition to the 666-subject first cohort. To predict cytomegalovirus infection status, the study combined high-throughput TCR immunosequencing, statistical association of individual TCRs with disease status, and machine learning. In a later analysis, previously published TCR beta repertoires from 666 donors were re-analyzed and high-resolution HLA genotyping was added so that TCR occurrence patterns could be studied. The later analysis used no new phenotypic data to find candidate immune exposures, relying instead on TCR beta sequences and their occurrence across donors. To decide whether each TCR beta V gene segment behaved as functional or pseudogenic, an earlier analysis of some 600 of the donors relied on high-throughput TCR beta sequencing. Donor age, sex, ethnicity and CMV serostatus were compiled together with the repertoire data. Genome-wide SNP genotypes for about 55% of the 666 donors were used in a later genetic analysis, which treated that subset as a discovery cohort. Every discovery cohort repertoire had been produced on one sequencing platform. Both class I and class II loci were covered by HLA typing, at four-digit resolution. Typing coverage varied by locus: roughly 620-630 donors for A, B, C, DRB1 and DQB1; 522 for DQA1; more than 600 for DPA1; approximately 470 for DPB1. A few DR-DQ haplotypes were handled as single units for association and clustering because linkage in the cohort was strong. Among some 400 genotyped donors of the cohort, an average of around 220,000 unique TCR beta nucleotide sequences was sequenced per donor, of which about 19% were non-productive.

Receptors were amplified or captured by the immunoSEQ multiplex PCR assay. A mixture of 60 forward primers for TCR Vbeta segments and 13 reverse primers for TCR Jbeta segments was used in the multiplex PCR. Amplification of the CDR3 region of rearranged TCR beta genes was performed with a multiplex PCR assay on genomic DNA. The Illumina HiSeq System was used to sequence the amplified TCR beta libraries as 87-base-pair reads. The authors' analysis ran thus. A later analysis tallied around 87 million unique TCR beta chains across the approximately 670 repertoires, and approximately 9.9 million of those chains were shared by two or more donors. To remove PCR and sequencing errors, raw reads were error-corrected and collapsed into unique sequences using a nearest-neighbor algorithm that merged closely related sequences. V, D and J gene segments were assigned by aligning CDR3 sequences to IMGT reference sequences. For a sequence to be retained, at least a six-nucleotide match to both a V gene segment and a J gene segment was required. A rearrangement was called productive if the CDR3 had no stop codons and remained in frame with V and J, and every other rearrangement was called non-productive. CDR3 was defined by IMGT convention, running from the second conserved V-encoded cysteine to the conserved J-encoded phenylalanine. The earlier analysis of more than 450 of the donors excluded sequences that lacked an unambiguous match to a single V gene segment. In an earlier analysis of 450 to 750 of the donors, a V segment was called functional when productive rearrangements were above 56.7%, and segregating when the standard deviation between donors exceeded 5%. To diagnose cytomegalovirus status from the catalog of TCR beta chain sequences, a statistical classification framework was built. In a later analysis, TCR nucleotide sequences were compared against IMGT/GENE-DB human TR gene sequences so that V and J genes could be assigned. The TCRdist pipeline was used in a later analysis to assign CDR3 sequences and most-parsimonious VDJ recombination scenarios. A later analysis defined each TCR beta chain by its CDR3 amino acid sequence plus V-gene family, and excluded reads lacking a unique V-gene family. A later analysis removed 550 to 650 highly shared, low-generation-probability nucleotide sequences to deal with suspected cross-contamination and a sequencing artifact. A later analysis calculated a clonal expansion index for each public chain from normalized within-repertoire ranks of inferred template counts. In a later analysis, generation probabilities were computed using a VDJ recombination model fitted to out-of-frame rearrangements, and the results were checked against IGoR. In a later analysis, hypergeometric tests were used to score TCR-TCR, TCR-HLA and TCR-CMV co-occurrence, with a repertoire-size bias correction applied to TCR pairs. To estimate false discovery rates, a later analysis permuted the HLA or CMV assignments 20 times. A later analysis grouped co-occurring TCRs with DBSCAN, adding TCRdist sequence similarity when clustering within HLA-allele-positive subsets. For co-occurrence clustering, repertoires with fewer than 30,000 or more than 120,000 public chains were excluded, along with a handful of repertoires with anomalous nucleotide sharing. Not all clones reach the TCRdb copy of this immuneACCESS table, which keeps in-frame sequences only. Checked studies attribute under half of the gap to unresolved V genes and leave the rest unexplained. V, J and clone size derive from that table, while D and trimming were established from the DNA sequence. The sample's records list around 140,000 clones. The ten largest clones take up about 2% of the sample.

What the study reported, not specific to this receptor: In both the original and validation cohorts, the classifier was reported to diagnose cytomegalovirus status with high specificity and sensitivity. Some IMGT-functional V segments, including TRBV6-2 and TRBV6-3, could not be told apart with the 87-base-pair reads, so those segments were excluded. A group of highly shared sequence variants was considered likely to be a technical artifact of the sequencing pipeline. Across donors, most TCR sequences were observed very rarely, whereas some public TCRs were present in many individuals. Sequencing depth was assumed to be roughly uniform across donors in the presence/absence analyses, though that assumption may not hold. In a later analysis, several top co-occurrence clusters were reported to appear linked to parvovirus B19, influenza, CMV and Epstein-Barr virus. When HLA alleles, especially DR and DQ, strongly co-occurred, TCR associations were difficult to assign to individual alleles. In vitro tests confirmed that a few of the cytomegalovirus-associated TCR beta chains recognize cytomegalovirus antigens. At a false discovery rate of 0.05, a later analysis linked some 17,000 TCR beta sequences to specific HLA alleles. CMV serostatus was the only immune exposure information available for the cohort. Compared with equally common non-associated chains, HLA-associated TCR beta chains in a later analysis were more clonally expanded and had lower generation probabilities. A further reported finding was that TCR beta sequences accurately predicted the HLA-A and HLA-B alleles for most subjects in the first cohort. In an earlier analysis of some 500 of the donors, most TCR beta V segments were observed in productive rearrangements about 87% or about 30% of the time, broadly matching IMGT annotations. V-gene and J-gene trimming of TCR beta chains was associated with a missense DCLRE1C variant in a later genetic analysis, and the association was replicated in an independent cohort. Correlated functional status among segregating V segments might reflect linkage disequilibrium, but an unknown experimental factor could not be ruled out. The authors suggested that the approach could potentially be generalized to other disease states and immunological phenotypes. About 15 rarely observed V segments, including chromosome 9 orphons, were excluded from the earlier analysis of a few hundred of the donors because counts were too low. A total of 150 to 200 TCR beta chains were listed by the study as associated with cytomegalovirus. Because some donors lacked HLA typing at each locus, the association tests relied only on the typed subset. A later analysis found that most CMV-associated TCR beta chains appeared HLA-restricted, with HLA associations seemingly driven largely by CMV exposure. In a later analysis, the rate of TCR association differed among HLA loci, with DRB1 alleles having the most associated TCRs and HLA-C alleles having the fewest. The cohort was sequenced for TCR beta chains only, and without alpha or paired-chain data the features that could be detected were limited. A later genetic analysis reported fewer N-insertions in productive TCRs among donors in an Asian-associated ancestry cluster than the approximately 670-donor mean.

From a lookup of the germline V gene (reference sequence), CDR1 and CDR2 are SEHNR and FQNEAQ. From cysteine to phenylalanine, the CDR3 is 16 amino acids long. CDR3 DNA is the only sequence kept; it has 48 bases, read in frame from the first base. V trim: 4 bases; J trim: 7 bases; unmatched bases: 6. To note about this clone: Its antigen has not been determined.

The cohort comprised around 690 healthy bone marrow donors. Cohort members were all nominally healthy when sampled, although unrecorded immune exposures were likely present. The donor tested CMV seronegative, placing the donor among the 350 or so seronegative members of the cohort. Every donor gave a peripheral blood sample, and the peripheral blood mononuclear cells from that sample were used for TCR beta sequencing. The Qiagen DNeasy Blood Extraction Kit was used to extract genomic DNA from the blood cell samples. This receptor was identified in a woman under 30 in good health and CMV-seronegative. The sequenced material came from PBMCs. The sequence joins TRBV7-9 to TRBJ2-1, with 14 bases in between that match TRBD2. The CDR3 loop reads CASSYGLAGGTNEQFF. The nucleotides are TGTGCCAGCAGCTACGGACTAGCGGGAGGTACGAATGAGCAGTTCTTC.